A selection of T cell receptor beta chains follows, all from one sample in a study of blood T cell repertoires in COVID-19. TCRdb's table, derived via immunoSEQ multiplex PCR, lists solely in-frame clones and lacks some. This sample has some 150,000 clones, with just over 85% found just once. The sequencing input was peripheral blood. Receptor source: a woman aged 55-70 years with acute or convalescent COVID-19. CDR3s include the opening cysteine and the closing phenylalanine or tryptophan. D genes are given only for firm matches. Clone size is stated in some rows and not others, as once, few, many or a class when expanded.

TRBV3-1/TRBV3-2	TRBD1	TRBJ2-2	NA	TGTGCCAGCACCAGGCATGGGCAGGGGGCTCGCGCCGGGGAGCTGTTTTTT	CASTRHGQGARAGELFF
TRBV4-1	TRBD1	TRBJ2-7	NA	TGCGCCAGCAGCCCTCCGGGACAGGGCTACGAGCAGTACTTC	CASSPPGQGYEQYF
TRBV2	NA	TRBJ2-7	NA	TGTGCCACACGGCTGGCATCGGGAGAGCAGTACTTC	CATRLASGEQYF
TRBV10-3	TRBD2	TRBJ2-3	NA	TGTGCCATCACCAGGACTAGCGGGGGCCGAGATACGCAGTATTTT	CAITRTSGGRDTQYF
TRBV11-2	NA	TRBJ1-5	NA	TGTGCCAGCAGCCGCGGGGGCCATCAGCCCCAGCATTTT	CASSRGGHQPQHF
TRBV4-1	NA	TRBJ1-5	few	TGCGCCAGCAGCCAACAGGTACTTAGCAATCAGCCCCAGCATTTT	CASSQQVLSNQPQHF
TRBV5-6	NA	TRBJ2-7	NA	TGTGCCAGCAGCTTGCTCGGTACCTACGAGCAGTACTTC	CASSLLGTYEQYF
TRBV2	TRBD1	TRBJ2-5	NA	TGTGCCAGCAACCTAGACAGGGCGGGAGAGACCCAGTACTTC	CASNLDRAGETQYF
TRBV12-3/TRBV12-4	NA	TRBJ2-1	NA	TGTGCCAGCCGAACCAGGAATGAGCAGTTCTTC	CASRTRNEQFF
TRBV7-9	NA	TRBJ2-5	NA	TGTGCCAGCAGCCTCGGGGGGCTCTGGGAGACCCAGTACTTC	CASSLGGLWETQYF
TRBV11-2	NA	TRBJ1-1	NA	TGTGCCAGCAGCTTAGCAGGGTGGAACACTGAAGCTTTCTTT	CASSLAGWNTEAFF
TRBV27	TRBD1	TRBJ2-7	few	TGTGCCAGCAGCCGTTCGAGGGGGCGCGAGCAGTACTTC	CASSRSRGREQYF
TRBV9	NA	TRBJ2-5	once	TGTGCCAGCAGCGTAGATGGCGGGACCTTCCAAGAGACCCAGTACTTC	CASSVDGGTFQETQYF
TRBV25-1	NA	TRBJ1-4	NA	TGTGCCAGCGGGGGGTATGCTAATGAAAAACTGTTTTTT	CASGGYANEKLFF
TRBV28	NA	TRBJ2-5	NA	TGTGCCAGCAGTCCCTGGGCAAACCCAAAAGAGACCCAGTACTTC	CASSPWANPKETQYF
TRBV3-1/TRBV3-2	TRBD2	TRBJ2-1	NA	TGTGCCAGCAGACCACAACTAGCGAACTCCTACAATGAGCAGTTCTTC	CASRPQLANSYNEQFF
TRBV5-4	NA	TRBJ2-1	once	TGTGCCAGCAGCTTTTTTGGAGGGAACAATGAGCAGTTCTTC	CASSFFGGNNEQFF
TRBV4-1	TRBD1	TRBJ2-1	NA	TGCGCCAGCAGCCAAGAATGGGGTCGACAGGGCCTAAGCTCCTACAATGAGCAGTTCTTC	CASSQEWGRQGLSSYNEQFF
TRBV9	NA	TRBJ2-3	NA	TGTGCCAGCAGCGCAGACGGCGGGAGCACAGATACGCAGTATTTT	CASSADGGSTDTQYF
TRBV19	NA	TRBJ1-2	NA	TGTGCCAGTAGTATAACGGGGTCCGGCTACACCTTC	CASSITGSGYTF
TRBV11-3	NA	TRBJ2-7	NA	TGTGCCAGCAGCCACCGTTATAAACACTACGAGCAGTACTTC	CASSHRYKHYEQYF
TRBV4-2	NA	TRBJ2-1	NA	TGTGCCAGCAGCCAAAATCCTCCTGACGGGGGGCCCCATGAGCAGTTCTTC	CASSQNPPDGGPHEQFF
TRBV27	TRBD2	TRBJ2-5	NA	TGTGCCAGCAGTTTACTTCTAGCGGGGGGGAAAGAGACCCAGTACTTC	CASSLLLAGGKETQYF
TRBV19	TRBD1	TRBJ1-1	NA	TGTGCCAGTAGTATTGCACAGGGGGGCCCTGAAGCTTTCTTT	CASSIAQGGPEAFF
TRBV10-3	NA	TRBJ2-7	NA	TGTGCCACCTTTAATACAGGGAACTACGAGCAGTACTTC	CATFNTGNYEQYF
TRBV7-2	TRBD1	TRBJ1-6	few	TGTGCCAGCAGCCCTGGACAGGGAAGGACACCCCTCCACTTT	CASSPGQGRTPLHF
TRBV6-6	NA	TRBJ1-1	NA	TGTGCCAGCAGTTACGGGGGCCCTGAAGCTTTCTTT	CASSYGGPEAFF
TRBV18	TRBD2	TRBJ2-2	NA	TGTGCCAGCTCACCCCAAGTGGCGGGGGCGAACACCGGGGAGCTGTTTTTT	CASSPQVAGANTGELFF
TRBV11-2	NA	TRBJ2-1	NA	TGTGCCAGCAGCTTATTGGACTCGATACGGTTGTTCTTC	CASSLLDSIRLFF
TRBV15	TRBD1	TRBJ2-4	NA	TGTGCCACCAGCAGAGCACCTAGGGGGCCCCTAGCCAAAAACATTCAGTACTTC	CATSRAPRGPLAKNIQYF
TRBV5-5	NA	TRBJ1-1	NA	TGTGCCAGCAGCTTCCGTTGGGGAGGGGACACTGAAGCTTTCTTT	CASSFRWGGDTEAFF
TRBV6-5	TRBD2	TRBJ2-2	NA	TGTGCCAGCAGGACTAGCGGAGTCGGGGAGCTGTTTTTT	CASRTSGVGELFF
TRBV18	NA	TRBJ1-5	NA	TGTGCCAGCTCAACTGGGGGGGGTACTCAGCCCCAGCATTTT	CASSTGGGTQPQHF
TRBV3-1/TRBV3-2	NA	TRBJ2-7	NA	TGTGCCAGCAGCCAAGTGGGGGCCGAGCAGTACTTC	CASSQVGAEQYF
TRBV29-1	TRBD2	TRBJ2-1	NA	TGCAGCGTGGATACGGCGGGGGGTTCCTACAATGAGCAGTTCTTC	CSVDTAGGSYNEQFF
TRBV24-1	NA	TRBJ1-1	NA	TGTGCCACCAGGCCCCCGGGGGGAAACACTGAAGCTTTCTTT	CATRPPGGNTEAFF
TRBV7-8	NA	TRBJ2-2	NA	TGTGCCAGCAGCCGGACTGTCGGGGAGCTGTTTTTT	CASSRTVGELFF
TRBV1	NA	TRBJ2-1	few	TGCACCAGCAGCCAAGATTACGCGGCTCCTGGGACAGGTGGCAATGAGCAGTTCTTC	CTSSQDYAAPGTGGNEQFF
TRBV5-1	TRBD1	TRBJ2-4	once	TGCGCCAGCAGCTTGAGTCCCGGGACAGGGAACATTCAGTACTTC	CASSLSPGTGNIQYF
TRBV10-1	NA	TRBJ2-1	NA	TGCGCCAGACCCCCCTTTTGGCCCCTCCAAACATACAATGAGCAGTTCTTC	CARPPFWPLQTYNEQFF
TRBV30	TRBD1	TRBJ1-5	NA	TGTGCCTGGAGTGTTGGGGACAGTAATCAGCCCCAGCATTTT	CAWSVGDSNQPQHF
TRBV7-3	TRBD1	TRBJ2-6	NA	TGTGCCAGCAGTACAGGGGGAAGTACCAACGTCCTGACTTTC	CASSTGGSTNVLTF
TRBV4-1	NA	TRBJ2-7	NA	TGCGCCAGCAGCCAAGAAAGAAGGGGGGGGCCGGAATACTTC	CASSQERRGGPEYF
TRBV14	TRBD2	TRBJ2-1	NA	TGTGCCAGCAGCCAAGGCGGGGGTGGCTACAATGAGCAGTTCTTC	CASSQGGGGYNEQFF
TRBV30	NA	TRBJ1-1	NA	TGTGCCTGGAGTTGGGGCAGAACGAACACTGAAGCTTTCTTT	CAWSWGRTNTEAFF
TRBV18	NA	TRBJ2-7	few	TGTGCCAGCTCGTCGTCAGTTTTATACGAGCAGTACTTC	CASSSSVLYEQYF
TRBV6-4	NA	TRBJ2-1	NA	TGTGCCAGCAGTGCGGAGTGGGGCCATGAGCAGTTCTTC	CASSAEWGHEQFF
TRBV28	NA	TRBJ1-3	NA	TGTGCCAGCGGGTCCTGGACTGACTCTGGAAACACCATATATTTT	CASGSWTDSGNTIYF
TRBV30	NA	TRBJ1-1	NA	TGTGCCTGGAGCCTCCCGAGGGGGACGAACACTGAAGCTTTCTTT	CAWSLPRGTNTEAFF